This TCR beta chain was documented in a study of blood T cell repertoires in COVID-19. Study background: COVID-19 samples collected from the United States, Italy and Spain covered acute and convalescent phases. T cells, B-cell-depleted T cells, or PBMCs provided the cDNA or gDNA that served as material.

V was cut by 3 bases and J by 4 bases, with 11 bases left in between. Germline CDR1 SGDLS, CDR2 YYNGEE. The CDR3 extends over 14 amino acids. Authors' analysis steps: It was from reference gene primer amplification that nucleated cell counts were estimated. The table came from immunoSEQ multiplex PCR; TCRdb's copy has only in-frame clones and leaves some out. The V and J calls and the clone size are those of that table, but D and trimming were determined from the DNA. The sample comprises about 120,000 clones, 85% to 90% of which are singletons, and roughly a tenth rests with the top ten. Sample: peripheral blood. The clonotype originates from a man older than 75 with acute or convalescent COVID-19. The chain uses TRBV9 and TRBJ1-5; D possibly corresponds to TRBD1 (5 bases). The CDR3 loop reads CASSAGHTNQPQHF. DNA for the CDR3: TGTGCCAGCAGCGCAGGACACACAAATCAGCCCCAGCATTTT.